A single sample gave rise to the 26 T cell receptor beta chains below, sequenced in a study of T cell responses to AZD1222 COVID-19 vaccine. The table came from immunoSEQ multiplex PCR; TCRdb's copy has only in-frame clones and leaves some out. Here the sample spans tens of thousands of clones, 83% being singletons. Specimen: peripheral blood, collected on day 0 of AZD1222 vaccination. Every receptor here comes from an adult in good health.

This rearrangement joins TRBV12-3 or TRBV12-4 to TRBJ1-2; the D is unclear. Between the trimmed V and J ends, which lost 11 bases and 1 base, there was a span of 11 bases. The CDR3 length is 12 residues. DNA for the CDR3: TGTGCCGCATCCCGGGATAACTATGGCTACACCTTC. Protein sequence: CAASRDNYGYTF.

The genes are TRBV7-2 and TRBJ2-7; TRBD2 is a possible D gene (6 bases). The CDR3 is made up of 15 amino acids. Trimming stripped 1 base from V and 3 bases from J, with 13 bases between. Looked up from germline, CDR1 is SGHTA and CDR2 is FQGNSA. The CDR3 loop is CASSLDGTGGYEQYF. CDR3 nucleotides: TGTGCCAGCAGCTTAGACGGGACCGGGGGCTACGAGCAGTACTTC.

By sample fraction, this clone is medium-sized (0.01 to 0.1%). This chain links TRBV25-1 with TRBJ1-1, with 8 bases aligning to TRBD1. The junction had 7 bases not matched to a gene; V was cut back by 3 bases and J by 4 bases. The CDR3 runs to 15 residues. Germline CDR1 is MGHDK and CDR2 is SYGVNS. CDR3: CASSEGTGRGTEAFF. The CDR3 bases are TGTGCCAGCAGTGAGGGGACAGGAAGAGGCACTGAAGCTTTCTTT.

This chain joins TRBV9 and TRBJ2-5; D gene uncertain. Germline V gene lookup returns CDR1 SGDLS and CDR2 YYNGEE. Trimming took off 0 bases at V and 0 bases at J, with 3 bases between the two ends. This CDR3 has 13 amino acids. CDR3 loop: CASSVVDQETQYF. The CDR3, as DNA: TGTGCCAGCAGCGTAGTGGACCAAGAGACCCAGTACTTC.

The rearrangement links TRBV19 to TRBJ2-1, with a tentative D call TRBD2 (6 bases). The V gene lost 5 bases and the J gene lost 3 bases, with 20 bases spanning the gap. The V gene's germline CDR1 is LNHDA and CDR2 SQIVND (reference sequence). The CDR3 runs to 17 residues. Here the CDR3 DNA reads TGTGCCAGTAGTTCCGTGGGGAGGACCAACAGCTACAATGAGCAGTTCTTC. Translating gives CASSSVGRTNSYNEQFF. The whole variable domain, filled in from reference TRBV19 and TRBJ2-1, reads DGGITQSPKYLFRKEGQNVTLSCEQNLNHDAMYWYRQDPGQGLRLIYYSQIVNDFQKGDIAEGYSVSREKKESFPLTVTSAQKNPTAFYLCASSSVGRTNSYNEQFFGPGTRLTVL.

The J gene is TRBJ1-1, the V gene TRBV6-4, with TRBD1 matching 7 bases. This CDR3 spans 17 amino acids. V shed 6 bases, J shed 5 bases, and the junction held 18 bases outside the gene matches. Germline CDR1 MRHNA, CDR2 SNTAGT. This CDR3 reads CASSSVGREGAGTEAFF. CDR3 in DNA: TGTGCCAGCAGCTCGGTTGGGAGGGAGGGGGCAGGTACTGAAGCTTTCTTT.

V and J are TRBV5-6 and TRBJ2-7, with 7 positions matching TRBD1. With 4 bases clipped from V and 1 base from J, the junction kept 5 bases outside the gene matches. The V gene's germline CDR1 is SGHDT and CDR2 YYEEEE. This CDR3 spans 14 amino acids. The DNA of the CDR3 is TGTGCCAGCAGCAGGGACAGCTCATCCTACGAGCAGTACTTC. As protein: CASSRDSSSYEQYF.

J is TRBJ2-3 and V is TRBV2; no reliable D call. Between the trimmed V and J ends, which lost 3 bases and 0 bases, there was a span of 10 bases. Germline V lookup: CDR1 SNHLY, CDR2 FYNNEI. The CDR3 is made up of 15 amino acids. CDR3 in amino acids: CASSDKWVSTDTQYF. The CDR3 DNA reads TGTGCCAGCAGTGACAAGTGGGTTAGCACAGATACGCAGTATTTT.

The V gene is TRBV12-3 or TRBV12-4, the J gene TRBJ2-7; 8 nucleotides align to TRBD1. V trimming: 6 bases; J trimming: 4 bases; junction bases outside the gene matches: 5. This CDR3 is 13 amino acids long. The CDR3 loop reads CASSPGQGYEQYF. The DNA of the CDR3 is TGTGCCAGCAGCCCAGGACAGGGTTACGAGCAGTACTTC.

This clone was detected once. This chain uses TRBV4-1 with TRBJ2-2; maybe TRBD2 (6 bases). The CDR3 has 15 amino acids. CDR1 and CDR2 from the germline V gene are MGHRA and YSYEKL. V lost 6 bases, J lost 1 base, and 12 bases lay in between. CDR3 nucleotide sequence: TGCGCCAGCAGAACCGGGACTCGGAACACCGGGGAGCTGTTTTTT. Its translation is CASRTGTRNTGELFF.

The chain uses TRBV10-3 and TRBJ1-2, with D unresolved. Looked up from germline, CDR1 is ENHRY and CDR2 is SYGVKD. This CDR3 has 13 residues. Trimming removed 4 bases at V and 3 bases at J, with 9 bases between. The CDR3 sequence: CAISVTEDYGYTF. The CDR3 DNA follows: TGTGCCATCAGTGTTACAGAAGACTATGGCTACACCTTC.

The J gene is TRBJ2-3, the V gene TRBV3-1 (or the pseudogene TRBV3-2); D is perhaps TRBD1 or TRBD2 (6 bases each). From germline, CDR1 is LGHDT and CDR2 YNNKEL (reference sequence). The germline V and J ends were trimmed by 1 base and 5 bases, with 13 bases remaining between them. This CDR3 is built from 15 residues. The CDR3 reads CASSQGFGGIDTQYF. The DNA for the CDR3 is TGTGCCAGCAGCCAAGGTTTCGGGGGCATAGATACGCAGTATTTT.

The V and J genes are TRBV19 and TRBJ2-7; weak D call: TRBD2 (5 bases). This CDR3 is 16 amino acids long. V dropped 4 bases and J dropped 2 bases, with 18 bases sitting between them. Germline V gives CDR1 LNHDA, CDR2 SQIVND (reference sequence). The CDR3 DNA reads TGTGCCAGTAGTACCCCACCGGGCCTAGCCACCTACGAGCAGTACTTC. This gives the protein CASSTPPGLATYEQYF.

By share of the sample, this clone is medium-sized. This chain connects TRBV27 to TRBJ2-2; TRBD2 matches at 14 bases. V gave up 3 bases and J gave up 5 bases; unmatched junction bases: 2. There are 16 residues in the CDR3. The germline gives CDR1 MNHEY, CDR2 SMNVEV (reference sequence). The CDR3: CASSFWTSGGTGELFF. The CDR3 DNA reads as TGTGCCAGCAGTTTCTGGACTAGCGGGGGGACCGGGGAGCTGTTTTTT.

The chain is built from TRBV5-6 and TRBJ2-5; TRBD1 agrees at 8 bases. The germline CDR1 and CDR2 sequences are SGHDT and YYEEEE. CDR3 length: 13 residues. Germline trimming cut 4 bases from V and 4 bases from J; bases unmatched to any gene: 3. The CDR3 coding sequence is TGTGCCAGCAGCGTCACAGGGGGAGAGACCCAGTACTTC. Its protein product is CASSVTGGETQYF.

The gene calls are TRBV11-2 and TRBJ2-7; the match to TRBD1 covers 8 bases. Germline V gives CDR1 SGHAT, CDR2 FQNNGV. This CDR3 comprises 12 residues. With V trimmed by 8 bases and J by 5 bases, 5 bases remained unmatched. The CDR3 loop is CASRTGPNEQYF. The CDR3 nucleotides read TGTGCCAGCCGGACAGGGCCCAACGAGCAGTACTTC.

The genes are TRBV14 and TRBJ1-1; D gene unclear. The V gene's germline CDR1 is SGHDN and CDR2 FVKESK. The CDR3 extends over 14 amino acids. V shed 4 bases and J shed 4 bases, with 13 bases lying between them. CDR3 region: CASSRTVVGTEAFF. CDR3 nucleotides: TGTGCCAGCAGCCGGACTGTCGTAGGCACTGAAGCTTTCTTT.

V and J are TRBV11-2 and TRBJ1-2; D may be TRBD1 (6 bases). Germline V gene data show CDR1 as SGHAT and CDR2 as FQNNGV. The V end lost 5 bases, the J end lost 1 base, and 20 bases lay between the germline ends. The CDR3 loop spans 17 amino acids. The CDR3 DNA reads as TGTGCCAGCAGCCCCCTTCTCCGAAGGGGGGTTAACTATGGCTACACCTTC. Translated: CASSPLLRRGVNYGYTF.

This chain joins TRBV3-1 (or the pseudogene TRBV3-2) and TRBJ2-2; D remains unclear. Germline V lookup: CDR1 LGHDT, CDR2 YNNKEL (reference sequence). CDR3 length equals 15 residues. Trimming stripped 1 base from V and 4 bases from J, with 10 bases between. The CDR3 region is CASSQVRAATGELFF. DNA for the CDR3: TGTGCCAGCAGCCAAGTACGGGCCGCCACCGGGGAGCTGTTTTTT.

This chain uses TRBV6-5 with TRBJ2-1; TRBD2 matches 7 bases. V lost 7 bases and J lost 6; bases outside the gene matches: 9. The CDR3 has 14 residues. Germline V gives CDR1 MNHEY, CDR2 SVGAGI. The CDR3: CASISQRGRNEQFF. The CDR3 DNA is TGTGCCAGCATCTCGCAGCGGGGCCGCAATGAGCAGTTCTTC.

V gene TRBV18 combines with J gene TRBJ2-2, with 9 bases aligning to TRBD2. Germline trimming cut 2 bases from V and 4 bases from J; bases unmatched to any gene: 8. Germline-derived CDR1 and CDR2 are KGHSH and LQKENI. This CDR3 is built from 17 residues. CDR3 nucleotides: TGTGCCAGCTCACCAGAAGTCGGACTAGCGAGCACCGGGGAGCTGTTTTTT. It is translated as CASSPEVGLASTGELFF.

The chain joins TRBV19 to TRBJ2-1, with unresolved D. V was clipped by 3 bases and J by 2 bases, with 8 bases between them. CDR1 LNHDA and CDR2 SQIVND come from the germline V gene (reference sequence). This CDR3 contains 14 residues. The CDR3 is CASSMSWAYNEQFF. CDR3 nucleotides: TGTGCCAGTAGTATGTCTTGGGCCTACAATGAGCAGTTCTTC.

J is TRBJ2-1 and V is TRBV4-1; 13 nucleotides match TRBD2. V lost 3 bases, J lost 1 base, and 3 bases stayed unmatched. The CDR3 sequence is 17 residues long. Germline V gives CDR1 MGHRA, CDR2 YSYEKL. In nucleotides, the CDR3 is TGCGCCAGCAGCCAGGAACTAGCGGGAGGGTCCTACAATGAGCAGTTCTTC. This encodes CASSQELAGGSYNEQFF.

V and J are TRBV9 and TRBJ2-2; a possible D gene is TRBD2 (6 bases). The CDR3 runs 15 residues. The germline CDR1 and CDR2 sequences are SGDLS and YYNGEE. V was trimmed by 4 bases and J by 2 bases, leaving 12 bases between them. Written as DNA, the CDR3 is TGTGCCAGCAGCCCACGACTAGGAAACACCGGGGAGCTGTTTTTT. This gives the protein CASSPRLGNTGELFF.

This clone was seen once. The chain couples TRBV5-8 to TRBJ2-3; possibly TRBD1 or TRBD2 for D (5 bases each). The CDR3 has 16 amino acids. Trimming took 4 bases from V and 0 from J, leaving 15 bases between them. From germline, CDR1 is SGHTS and CDR2 YDEGEE. The chain's CDR3 is CASSPGRWGSTDTQYF. In DNA, the CDR3 is TGTGCCAGCAGCCCGGGACGGTGGGGAAGCACAGATACGCAGTATTTT.

This sequence joins TRBV27 and TRBJ1-5, with D maybe TRBD1 (6 bases). Between the trimmed V and J ends, which lost 6 bases and 1 base, there was a span of 16 bases. CDR1 and CDR2 from the germline V gene are MNHEY and SMNVEV (reference sequence). The CDR3 has 16 amino acids. Here the CDR3 reads CASRREQGTSNQPQHF. The DNA for the CDR3 is TGTGCCAGCAGGCGCGAACAGGGTACAAGCAATCAGCCCCAGCATTTT.